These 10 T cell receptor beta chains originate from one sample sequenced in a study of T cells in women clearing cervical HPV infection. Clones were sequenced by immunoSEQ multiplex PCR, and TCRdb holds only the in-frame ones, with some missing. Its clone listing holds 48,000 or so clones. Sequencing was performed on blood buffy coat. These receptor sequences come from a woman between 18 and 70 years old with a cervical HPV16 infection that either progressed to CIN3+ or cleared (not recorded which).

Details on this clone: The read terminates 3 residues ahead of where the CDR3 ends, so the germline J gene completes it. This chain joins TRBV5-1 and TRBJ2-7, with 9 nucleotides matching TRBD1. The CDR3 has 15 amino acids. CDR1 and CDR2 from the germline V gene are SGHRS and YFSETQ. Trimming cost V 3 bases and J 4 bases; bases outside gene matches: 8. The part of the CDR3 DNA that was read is TGCGCCAGCAGCTCGCTCGGGACAGGGTGGTACGAG. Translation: CASSSLGTGWYE. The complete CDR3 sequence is CASSSLGTGWYEQYF.

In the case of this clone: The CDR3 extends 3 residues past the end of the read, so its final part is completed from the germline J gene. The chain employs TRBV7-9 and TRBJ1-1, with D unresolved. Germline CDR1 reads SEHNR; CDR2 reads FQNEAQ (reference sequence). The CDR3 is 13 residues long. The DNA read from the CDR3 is TGTGCCAGCAGCTTAATACTCCAGACACAT. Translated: CASSLILQTH. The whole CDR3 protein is CASSLILQTHAFF.

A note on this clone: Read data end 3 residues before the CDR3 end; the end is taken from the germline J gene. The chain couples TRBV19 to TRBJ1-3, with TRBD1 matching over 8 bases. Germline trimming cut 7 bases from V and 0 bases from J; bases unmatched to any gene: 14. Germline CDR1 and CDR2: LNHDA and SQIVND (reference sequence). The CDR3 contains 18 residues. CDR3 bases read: TGTGCCAGTAACAGCCCCCGGGACAGGTCTCTCTCTGGAAACACC. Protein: CASNSPRDRSLSGNT. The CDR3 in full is CASNSPRDRSLSGNTIYF.

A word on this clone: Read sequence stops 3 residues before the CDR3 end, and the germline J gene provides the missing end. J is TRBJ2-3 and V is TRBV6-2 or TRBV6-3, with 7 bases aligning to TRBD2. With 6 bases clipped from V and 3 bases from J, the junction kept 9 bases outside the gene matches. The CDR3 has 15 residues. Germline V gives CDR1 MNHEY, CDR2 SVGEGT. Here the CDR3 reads CASRALARSTDTQYF. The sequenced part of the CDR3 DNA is TGTGCCAGCAGGGCACTAGCGCGATCGACAGATACG.

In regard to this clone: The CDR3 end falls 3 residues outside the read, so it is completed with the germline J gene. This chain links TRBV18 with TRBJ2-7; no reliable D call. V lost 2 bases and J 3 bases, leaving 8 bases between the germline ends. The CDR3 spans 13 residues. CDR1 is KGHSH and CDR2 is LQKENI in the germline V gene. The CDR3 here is CASSPAPNYEQYF. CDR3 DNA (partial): TGTGCCAGCTCACCAGCGCCGAACTACGAG.

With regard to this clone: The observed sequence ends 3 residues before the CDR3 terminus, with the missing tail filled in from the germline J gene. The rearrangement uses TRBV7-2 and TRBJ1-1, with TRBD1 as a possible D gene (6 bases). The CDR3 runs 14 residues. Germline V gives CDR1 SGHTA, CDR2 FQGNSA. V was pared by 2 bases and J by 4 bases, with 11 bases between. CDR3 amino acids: CASSLRGGSTEAFF. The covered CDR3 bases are TGTGCCAGCAGCTTAAGGGGGGGTAGCACTGAA.

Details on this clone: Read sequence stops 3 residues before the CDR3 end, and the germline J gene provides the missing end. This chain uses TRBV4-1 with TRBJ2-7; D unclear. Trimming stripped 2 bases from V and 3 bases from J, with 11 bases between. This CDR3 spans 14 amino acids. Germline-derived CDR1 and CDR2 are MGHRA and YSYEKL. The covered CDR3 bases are TGCGCCAGCAGCCAATGGCCCCTTTTCTACGAG. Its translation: CASSQWPLFYE. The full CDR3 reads CASSQWPLFYEQYF.

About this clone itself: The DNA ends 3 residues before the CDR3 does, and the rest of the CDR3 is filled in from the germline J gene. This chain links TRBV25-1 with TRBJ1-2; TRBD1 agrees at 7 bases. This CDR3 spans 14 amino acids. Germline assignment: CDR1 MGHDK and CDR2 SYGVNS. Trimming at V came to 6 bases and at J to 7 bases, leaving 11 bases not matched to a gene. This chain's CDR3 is CASRETGSVSGYTF. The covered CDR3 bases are TGTGCCAGCAGGGAGACAGGGTCCGTATCTGGC.

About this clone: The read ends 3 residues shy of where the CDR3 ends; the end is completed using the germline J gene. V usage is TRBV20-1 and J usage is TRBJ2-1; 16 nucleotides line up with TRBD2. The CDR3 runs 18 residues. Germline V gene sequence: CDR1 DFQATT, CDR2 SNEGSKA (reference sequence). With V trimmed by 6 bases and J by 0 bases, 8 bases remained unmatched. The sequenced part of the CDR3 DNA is TGCAGTGCCGGTCGGGGACTAGCGGGGGGGTCCTCCTACAATGAG. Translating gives CSAGRGLAGGSSYNE. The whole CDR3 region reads CSAGRGLAGGSSYNEQFF.

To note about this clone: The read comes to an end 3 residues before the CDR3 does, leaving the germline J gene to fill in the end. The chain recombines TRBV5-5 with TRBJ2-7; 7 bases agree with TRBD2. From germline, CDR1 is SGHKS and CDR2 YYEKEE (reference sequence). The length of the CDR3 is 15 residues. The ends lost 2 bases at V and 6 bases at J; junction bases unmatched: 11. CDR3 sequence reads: CASSFQGGVLTEQYF. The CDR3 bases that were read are TGTGCCAGCAGCTTCCAGGGAGGGGTGTTGACCGAG. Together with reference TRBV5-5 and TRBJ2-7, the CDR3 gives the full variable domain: DAGVTQSPTHLIKTRGQQVTLRCSPISGHKSVSWYQQVLGQGPQFIFQYYEKEERGRGNFPDRFSARQFPNYSSELNVNALLLGDSALYLCASSFQGGVLTEQYFGPGTRLTVT.